What follows are 6 T cell receptor beta chains derived from one specimen sequenced in a study of blood T cell repertoires in COVID-19. The assay was immunoSEQ multiplex PCR, and TCRdb's table has in-frame clones only and misses some. The sample includes 190,000 or so clones, 70% to 85% of them seen just once. Sequenced material: peripheral blood. Receptor source: a human donor with acute or convalescent COVID-19. The donor label of this sample is uncertain.

This chain's CDR3 is CAISDGTSTYEQYF. CDR3 sequence (DNA): TGTGCCATCAGTGACGGGACTAGCACCTACGAGCAGTACTTC. The chain combines TRBV10-3 with TRBJ2-7; 9 bases are shared with TRBD2. V gave up 3 bases and J gave up 2 bases; unmatched junction bases: 2. This CDR3 is 14 amino acids long. Germline assignment: CDR1 ENHRY and CDR2 SYGVKD.

The CDR3 loop reads CASSPPPGVGTGELFF. Written as DNA, the CDR3 is TGTGCCAGCAGCCCACCACCGGGAGTCGGCACCGGGGAGCTGTTTTTT. This sequence joins TRBV5-4 and TRBJ2-2, with D possibly TRBD2 on 6 matching bases. Germline values: CDR1 SGHNT, CDR2 YYREEE (reference sequence). This CDR3 has 16 residues. Trimming took off 4 bases at V and 4 bases at J, with 17 bases between the two ends. The complete variable domain, with remaining parts taken from reference TRBV5-4 and TRBJ2-2, reads ETGVTQSPTHLIKTRGQQVTLRCSSQSGHNTVSWYQQALGQGPQFIFQYYREEENGRGNFPPRFSGLQFPNYSSELNVNALELDDSALYLCASSPPPGVGTGELFFGEGSRLTVL.

This chain connects TRBV6-6 to TRBJ1-2, with 8 bases that match TRBD1. Germline CDR1 and CDR2: MNHNY and SVGAGI (reference sequence). This CDR3 comprises 14 residues. The V and J ends lost 6 bases and 4 bases, in that order; junction bases with no gene match: 7. As DNA, the CDR3 is TGTGCCAGCAGGATGACAGGGGAATCCTATGGCTACACCTTC. Protein product: CASRMTGESYGYTF.

This clone appeared a single time. This sequence joins TRBV19 and TRBJ1-2; 8 bases match TRBD1. V gave up 6 bases and J gave up 2 bases; unmatched junction bases: 8. The germline V gene has CDR1 LNHDA and CDR2 SQIVND (reference sequence). The length of the CDR3 is 15 residues. The CDR3 coding sequence is TGTGCCAGTAGCATCAACCGACAGGGGAACTATGGCTACACCTTC. Amino acids: CASSINRQGNYGYTF.

CDR3 bases: TGCGCCAGCAGTCAAACGGACATTTCCTACGAGCAGTACTTC. It specifies CASSQTDISYEQYF. The rearrangement joins TRBV5-1 to TRBJ2-7, with D possibly TRBD1 on 5 matching bases. V was trimmed by 5 bases and J by 1 base, leaving 13 bases between them. This CDR3 region has 14 residues. The germline gives CDR1 SGHRS, CDR2 YFSETQ.

CDR3 amino acids: CARGRLNTEAFF. Written as DNA, the CDR3 is TGTGCCCGGGGGAGGTTGAACACTGAAGCTTTCTTT. The rearrangement links TRBV30 to TRBJ1-1, with D possibly TRBD1 on 5 matching bases. This CDR3 comprises 12 residues. Germline V lookup: CDR1 GTSNPN, CDR2 SVGIG (reference sequence). V was pared by 8 bases and J by 0 bases, with 10 bases between.